Following are 27 T cell receptor beta chains from one sample sequenced in a study of T-cell reconstitution after alpha-beta-depleted transplantation in children. Unique molecular identifiers were used in preparing the TCRbeta library. TCRdb called the PCR reads again in MiXCR, with one record for every CDR3 protein. In the table there are over 200,000 distinct CDR3 sequences, about a sixth of which are singletons. Sequenced here: PBMCs, mostly from graft donor cells, sampled 360 days after TCRalphabeta/CD19-depleted stem cell transplant. The receptor source for this set is a male patient aged 2 to 9 who had a stem cell transplant for acute lymphoblastic leukemia, so the T cells may come from the graft donor.

This clonotype was observed at least ten times. The rearrangement links TRBV9 to TRBJ2-3; D may be TRBD2 (6 bases). V was clipped by 3 bases and J by 4 bases, with 9 bases between them. The germline V gene has CDR1 SGDLS and CDR2 YYNGEE. The CDR3 contains 13 residues. Here the CDR3 reads CASSGGTPDTQYF. CDR3 DNA: TGTGCCAGCAGCGGCGGGACTCCAGATACGCAGTATTTT.

This clonotype showed up many times. This chain uses TRBV29-1 with TRBJ2-7; 10 positions match TRBD1. The length of the CDR3 is 14 residues. With 4 bases clipped from V and 3 bases from J, the junction kept 6 bases outside the gene matches. Germline lookup yields CDR1 SQVTM and CDR2 ANQGSEA. In nucleotides, the CDR3 is TGCAGCGTTGCCCTCGGGACAGGGGACTACGAGCAGTACTTC. It yields the protein CSVALGTGDYEQYF.

The count of this clonotype is one. The V call is TRBV25-1, the J call TRBJ2-7, with TRBD1 matching 8 bases. J lost 4 bases, V lost 6 bases, and 11 bases had no gene match. Germline V gives CDR1 MGHDK, CDR2 SYGVNS. CDR3 length: 15 residues. CDR3 sequence reads: CASSAGQGSGYEQYF. The CDR3 bases are TGTGCCAGCAGCGCCGGACAGGGCAGCGGATACGAGCAGTACTTC.

This clonotype was recorded at least ten times. The chain is built from TRBV29-1 and TRBJ2-5, with unresolved D. Germline CDR1 and CDR2: SQVTM and ANQGSEA. The V end was cut by 6 bases, the J end by 5 bases, with 16 bases between. This CDR3 is built from 13 residues. CDR3 nucleotides: TGCAGCGTCGCTACCGGGTTTGGGGAGACCCAGTACTTC. This codes for CSVATGFGETQYF.

The V call is TRBV30, the J call TRBJ2-3; TRBD1 is a possible D gene (6 bases). CDR1 and CDR2 from the germline V gene are GTSNPN and SVGIG (reference sequence). The CDR3 loop spans 15 amino acids. Trimming cost V 2 bases and J 2 bases, with 14 bases left between them. The DNA for the CDR3 is TGTGCCTGGAGTAGACCGGGACACATCACAGATACGCAGTATTTT. Translation gives CAWSRPGHITDTQYF. Complete variable domain (other parts from reference TRBV30 and TRBJ2-3): SQTIHQWPATLVQPVGSPLSLECTVEGTSNPNLYWYRQAAGRGLQLLFYSVGIGQISSEVPQNLSASRPQDRQFILSSKKLLLSDSGFYLCAWSRPGHITDTQYFGPGTRLTVL.

The chain combines TRBV30 with TRBJ2-1, with D possibly TRBD2 on 6 matching bases. Germline CDR1 is GTSNPN and CDR2 is SVGIG (reference sequence). The CDR3 is 15 residues long. Trimming stripped 0 bases from V and 3 bases from J, with 12 bases between. CDR3 coding DNA: TGTGCCTGGAGTGTACGCGGGGCTGTCTACAATGAGCAGTTCTTC. As protein: CAWSVRGAVYNEQFF.

This clonotype was detected only a few times. The V and J genes are TRBV29-1 and TRBJ2-3, with D possibly called TRBD1 or TRBD2 (6 bases each). This CDR3 region has 13 residues. CDR1 and CDR2 from the germline V gene are SQVTM and ANQGSEA. V dropped 4 bases and J dropped 0 bases, with 8 bases sitting between them. CDR3 in amino acids: CSVGGGSTDTQYF. In DNA form, the CDR3 reads TGCAGCGTTGGAGGGGGGAGCACAGATACGCAGTATTTT.

This chain joins TRBV18 and TRBJ2-3; the match to TRBD1 covers 8 bases. With V trimmed by 8 bases and J by 6 bases, 7 bases remained unmatched. Germline V gene sequence: CDR1 KGHSH, CDR2 LQKENI. The CDR3 runs 13 residues. The CDR3 DNA follows: TGTGCCAGCCCGGACAGGGTTGGGGATACGCAGTATTTT. It codes for CASPDRVGDTQYF.

The chain employs TRBV3-1 and TRBJ2-7, with no clear D. Trimming cost V 5 bases and J 2 bases, with 7 bases left between them. The germline V gene has CDR1 LGHDT and CDR2 YNNKEL (reference sequence). The CDR3 extends over 12 amino acids. The DNA of the CDR3 is TGTGCCAGCAGCTCGTCGACCTACGAGCAGTACTTC. Translation gives CASSSSTYEQYF.

This clonotype has a handful of counts. The chain employs TRBV5-1 and TRBJ2-5; tentatively, D is TRBD1 (5 bases). V lost 5 bases and J lost 2, with 10 bases in between. Germline CDR1 reads SGHRS; CDR2 reads YFSETQ. The CDR3 length is 13 residues. The CDR3: CASRQDLQETQYF. The DNA for the CDR3 is TGCGCCAGCAGACAGGACCTTCAAGAGACCCAGTACTTC. The full variable domain, in which reference TRBV5-1 and TRBJ2-5 provide the parts outside the CDR3, is KAGVTQTPRYLIKTRGQQVTLSCSPISGHRSVSWYQQTPGQGLQFLFEYFSETQRNKGNFPGRFSGRQFSNSRSEMNVSTLELGDSALYLCASRQDLQETQYFGPGTRLLVL.

This clonotype was picked up a small number of times. J is TRBJ2-6 and V is TRBV10-3, with D possibly matching TRBD1 (6 bases). Looked up from germline, CDR1 is ENHRY and CDR2 is SYGVKD. CDR3 length: 17 amino acids. V was trimmed by 6 bases and J by 0 bases, leaving 15 bases between them. The CDR3 DNA follows: TGTGCCATCAGAGAGACAGGAAAGAGCTCTGGGGCCAACGTCCTGACTTTC. Translation: CAIRETGKSSGANVLTF.

V usage is TRBV6-1 and J usage is TRBJ2-3; 7 nucleotides align to TRBD2. The V gene end was trimmed by 6 bases and the J gene end by 2 bases; junction bases not matched to a gene: 14. The CDR3 extends over 17 amino acids. The germline V gene has CDR1 MNHNS and CDR2 SASEGT. The CDR3 loop reads CASRIWFSGETTDTQYF. As DNA, the CDR3 is TGTGCCAGCAGAATATGGTTCAGCGGGGAAACCACAGATACGCAGTATTTT.

This clonotype was seen a few times. The CDR3 bases are TGCAGTGCTAGAGATAAACTAGCCCAAGAGACCCAGTACTTC. It translates to CSARDKLAQETQYF. The chain couples TRBV20-1 to TRBJ2-5, with D possibly TRBD2 on 6 matching bases. This CDR3 spans 14 amino acids. Per the germline V gene, CDR1 is DFQATT and CDR2 is SNEGSKA (reference sequence). V lost 0 bases to trimming and J lost 1 base, with 9 bases between them.

The sample holds a few counts of this clonotype. The junction departs from germline at one end; a sequencing error may be responsible. J is TRBJ2-2 and V is TRBV7-7; 8 bases match TRBD1. This CDR3 contains 15 residues. CDR1 and CDR2 (germline): SSHAT, FNYEAQ (reference sequence). CDR3 region: CASSPGTGLTGELFF. As DNA, the CDR3 is TGTGCTAGCAGTCCCGGGACAGGCTTAACCGGGGAGCTGTTTTTT.

The chain is built from TRBV13 and TRBJ2-7; weak D call: TRBD1 (6 bases). Per germline, CDR1 PRHDT and CDR2 FYEKMQ (reference sequence). The CDR3 runs to 12 residues. Trimming removed 11 bases from V and 6 bases from J, with 17 bases in between. The CDR3 DNA sequence: TGTGCCTCCCGAAGAGGGGGATCCGAGCAGTACTTC. This sequence encodes CASRRGGSEQYF.

This sequence joins TRBV12-3 or TRBV12-4 and TRBJ2-2; 9 bases are shared with TRBD1. After removal of 6 bases from V and 6 bases from J, the junction contained 8 bases not matched to a gene. This CDR3 is built from 15 residues. The CDR3 reads CASSFTGGDAGELFF. CDR3 DNA: TGTGCCAGCAGCTTTACAGGGGGCGATGCCGGGGAGCTGTTTTTT.

The V call is TRBV27, the J call TRBJ2-5; 7 bases line up with TRBD2. This CDR3 spans 17 amino acids. Trimming removed 6 bases from V and 2 bases from J; junction bases left unmatched: 15. The germline V gene encodes CDR1 MNHEY and CDR2 SMNVEV (reference sequence). The CDR3 DNA is TGTGCCAGCAGCCCCTCGGGAGGACAAGGAAATCAAGAGACCCAGTACTTC. Its translation: CASSPSGGQGNQETQYF.

This clonotype was found a few times. V and J are TRBV30 and TRBJ1-1, with D hard to call. V lost 3 bases and J lost 0, with 5 bases in between. The length of the CDR3 is 12 residues. Germline-derived CDR1 and CDR2 are GTSNPN and SVGIG (reference sequence). This chain's CDR3 is CAWSKMNTEAFF. In DNA form, the CDR3 reads TGTGCCTGGAGCAAGATGAACACTGAAGCTTTCTTT.

This clonotype was counted only a few times. The chain is built from TRBV5-6 and TRBJ2-1; TRBD1 agrees at 7 bases. The germline CDR1 and CDR2 sequences are SGHDT and YYEEEE. The junction had 13 bases not matched to a gene; V was cut back by 5 bases and J by 8 bases. The CDR3 spans 15 residues. Written as DNA, the CDR3 is TGTGCCAGCAGACAAGTCCAAGACAGGGTCGATGAGCAGTTCTTC. Amino acids: CASRQVQDRVDEQFF.

This clonotype has more than one count but fewer than ten. The chain is built from TRBV29-1 and TRBJ2-2; tentative D call: TRBD2 (5 bases). V was trimmed by 4 bases and J by 6 bases, leaving 15 bases between them. In germline, CDR1 is SQVTM, CDR2 ANQGSEA. The CDR3 is 14 residues long. CDR3 sequence (DNA): TGCAGCGTTGTTGGCCAAGAGGGAGCCGGGGAGCTGTTTTTT. It translates to CSVVGQEGAGELFF.

For the CDR3, the DNA is TGTGCCAGCAGCTTGGCCGTTGATCAGGGGGCGAGGAGCACAGATACGCAGTATTTT. It translates to CASSLAVDQGARSTDTQYF. This rearrangement joins TRBV5-4 to TRBJ2-3, with 8 bases aligning to TRBD1. V dropped 0 bases and J dropped 0; count of bases not matched to a gene: 12. Germline-derived CDR1 and CDR2 are SGHNT and YYREEE (reference sequence). The CDR3 has 19 amino acids. The full variable domain, completed using reference TRBV5-4 and TRBJ2-3, is ETGVTQSPTHLIKTRGQQVTLRCSSQSGHNTVSWYQQALGQGPQFIFQYYREEENGRGNFPPRFSGLQFPNYSSELNVNALELDDSALYLCASSLAVDQGARSTDTQYFGPGTRLTVL.

The V call is TRBV11-2, the J call TRBJ2-3; 7 bases are a match to TRBD1. The CDR3 length is 15 residues. Per germline, CDR1 SGHAT and CDR2 FQNNGV. V dropped 3 bases and J dropped 0; count of bases not matched to a gene: 3. CDR3 sequence (DNA): TGTGCCAGCAGCTTTCTGACAGGGAGCACAGATACGCAGTATTTT. It is translated as CASSFLTGSTDTQYF.

The J gene is TRBJ2-2, the V gene TRBV6-2 or TRBV6-3; unclear D gene. Germline V CDR1 and CDR2: MNHEY, SVGEGT. The CDR3 sequence is 13 residues long. V was shortened by 6 bases and J by 9 bases, with 14 bases between the two germline ends. The CDR3 nucleotides are TGTGCCAGCAGGCAAACGATTCGGTGGGAGCTGTTTTTT. Protein product: CASRQTIRWELFF.

This clonotype was seen at least ten times. The chain couples TRBV12-3 or TRBV12-4 to TRBJ2-3; 11 nucleotides align to TRBD2. The CDR3 consists of 16 residues. The junction had 6 bases not matched to a gene; V was cut back by 5 bases and J by 2 bases. The CDR3 nucleotides read TGTGCCAGCAGTCCCACTAGCGGGGGACCCACAGATACGCAGTATTTT. Its translation: CASSPTSGGPTDTQYF.

V usage is TRBV5-1 and J usage is TRBJ2-1; a weak D match, TRBD1 (6 bases). The V end lost 7 bases, the J end lost 4 bases, and 12 bases lay between the germline ends. The germline gives CDR1 SGHRS, CDR2 YFSETQ. The CDR3 runs 13 residues. This CDR3 is CASCQGLYNEQFF. The CDR3 DNA sequence: TGCGCCAGCTGCCAGGGGCTTTACAATGAGCAGTTCTTC. Full variable domain (remainder filled in from reference TRBV5-1 and TRBJ2-1): KAGVTQTPRYLIKTRGQQVTLSCSPISGHRSVSWYQQTPGQGLQFLFEYFSETQRNKGNFPGRFSGRQFSNSRSEMNVSTLELGDSALYLCASCQGLYNEQFFGPGTRLTVL.

This chain connects TRBV25-1 to TRBJ1-1; 7 positions agree with TRBD1. Germline V CDR1 and CDR2: MGHDK, SYGVNS. Trimming at V came to 3 bases and at J to 3 bases, leaving 7 bases not matched to a gene. This CDR3 contains 15 residues. The CDR3 protein is CASSDLNRGHTEAFF. The CDR3 coding sequence is TGTGCCAGCAGTGACCTGAACAGGGGACACACTGAAGCTTTCTTT.

This clonotype was observed a few times. In DNA form, the CDR3 reads TGTGCCAGCGAGAGATGGGAGACGGAGGATACGCAGTATTTT. This translates into CASERWETEDTQYF. V is TRBV2 and J is TRBJ2-3, with a possible D match to TRBD2 (5 bases). Germline-derived CDR1 and CDR2 are SNHLY and FYNNEI. Trimming left V 8 bases short and J 6 bases short, with 18 bases between. CDR3 length: 14 amino acids.